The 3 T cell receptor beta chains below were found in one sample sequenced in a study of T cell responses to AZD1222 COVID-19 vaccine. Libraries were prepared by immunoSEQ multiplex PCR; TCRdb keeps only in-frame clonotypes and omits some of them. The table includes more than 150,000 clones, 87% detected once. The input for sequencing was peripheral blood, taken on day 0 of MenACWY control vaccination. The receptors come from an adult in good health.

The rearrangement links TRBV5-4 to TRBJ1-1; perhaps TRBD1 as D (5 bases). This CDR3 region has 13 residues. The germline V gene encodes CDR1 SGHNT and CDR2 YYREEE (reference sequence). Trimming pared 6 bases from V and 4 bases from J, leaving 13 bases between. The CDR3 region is CASTRPGATEAFF. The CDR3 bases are TGTGCCAGCACCCGACCCGGGGCCACTGAAGCTTTCTTT.

The CDR3, as DNA: TGTGCCAGCAGTTCCTATGAGCGGGGACACTACGAGCAGTACTTC. Protein product: CASSSYERGHYEQYF. The chain uses TRBV28 and TRBJ2-7, with TRBD2 as a possible D gene (7 bases). CDR1 is MDHEN, CDR2 SYDVKM, per germline. V lost 4 bases and J lost 3, with 16 bases in between. The CDR3 is made up of 15 amino acids.

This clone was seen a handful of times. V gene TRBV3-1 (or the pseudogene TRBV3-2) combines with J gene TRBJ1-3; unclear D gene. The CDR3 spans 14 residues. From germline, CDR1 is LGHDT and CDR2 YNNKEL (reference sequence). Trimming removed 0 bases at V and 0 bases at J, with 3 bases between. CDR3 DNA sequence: TGTGCCAGCAGCCAAGAGAGCTCTGGAAACACCATATATTTT. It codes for CASSQESSGNTIYF.